Presented here are 15 T cell receptor beta chains from one specimen sequenced in a study of cytomegalovirus exposure and HLA in healthy donors. Repertoires were generated with immunoSEQ multiplex PCR, while TCRdb's copy carries only in-frame clones and drops some. Of 100,000 to 150,000 clones in the sample, 85% to 90% were seen once. Sample: PBMCs. The receptor source for this set is a woman aged 18-29 years in good health and CMV-seronegative.

The V and J genes are TRBV18 and TRBJ1-5; D is uncertain. Germline V gene data show CDR1 as KGHSH and CDR2 as LQKENI. Trimming stripped 1 base from V and 7 bases from J, with 8 bases between. This CDR3 comprises 13 residues. CDR3 region: CASSPRSEQPQHF. The DNA of the CDR3 is TGTGCCAGCTCACCACGCAGTGAACAGCCCCAGCATTTT. The variable domain in full, completed from reference TRBV18 and TRBJ1-5, reads NAGVMQNPRHLVRRRGQEARLRCSPMKGHSHVYWYRQLPEEGLKFMVYLQKENIIDESGMPKERFSAEFPKEGPSILRIQQVVRGDSAAYFCASSPRSEQPQHFGDGTRLSIL.

V gene TRBV5-1 combines with J gene TRBJ1-2; D unresolved. Per germline, CDR1 SGHRS and CDR2 YFSETQ. V was pared by 0 bases and J by 7 bases, with 13 bases between. CDR3 length: 14 amino acids. Here the CDR3 DNA reads TGCGCCAGCAGCTTGGAAGGAGGGATCGGTGGCTACACCTTC. Protein sequence: CASSLEGGIGGYTF.

J is TRBJ2-1 and V is TRBV2, with 8 bases fitting TRBD2. CDR1 is SNHLY and CDR2 is FYNNEI in the germline V gene. With V trimmed by 5 bases and J by 2 bases, 8 bases remained unmatched. This CDR3 contains 16 residues. The CDR3 coding sequence is TGTGCCAGCAGTCTTCAAGCAGCGGGAGCCTACAATGAGCAGTTCTTC. Residues: CASSLQAAGAYNEQFF.

The chain is built from TRBV6-5 and TRBJ1-1, with D possibly TRBD1 on 5 matching bases. Deletions cut 0 bases from V and 4 bases from J, with 9 bases between. CDR1 MNHEY and CDR2 SVGAGI come from the germline V gene. This CDR3 region has 14 residues. CDR3 sequence (DNA): TGTGCCAGCAGTTACTCCCGGGGGAGCACTGAAGCTTTCTTT. This sequence encodes CASSYSRGSTEAFF.

The chain couples TRBV7-9 to TRBJ1-6; TRBD1 aligns across 7 bases. From germline, CDR1 is SEHNR and CDR2 FQNEAQ (reference sequence). V lost 4 bases, J lost 8 bases, and 2 bases stayed unmatched. This CDR3 region has 13 residues. CDR3 protein: CASSSDRDSPLHF. CDR3 nucleotide sequence: TGTGCCAGCAGCTCTGACAGGGATTCACCCCTCCACTTT.

The chain recombines TRBV9 with TRBJ1-5; D not certain. Deletions cut 1 base from V and 5 bases from J, with 10 bases between. This CDR3 comprises 14 residues. The germline V gene encodes CDR1 SGDLS and CDR2 YYNGEE. The CDR3 DNA reads TGTGCCAGCAGCGTACCTCAGGTTTATCAGCCCCAGCATTTT. Protein product: CASSVPQVYQPQHF.

This rearrangement joins TRBV7-9 to TRBJ2-3; D gene uncertain. Trimming removed 10 bases from V and 2 bases from J, with 10 bases in between. Germline V lookup: CDR1 SEHNR, CDR2 FQNEAQ (reference sequence). This CDR3 is 12 amino acids long. CDR3 nucleotides: TGTGCCACCACTACTTACACAGATACGCAGTATTTT. Translating it yields CATTTYTDTQYF.

This clone was seen only once. This chain connects TRBV5-6 to TRBJ1-1; TRBD1 agrees at 10 bases. CDR1 and CDR2 (germline): SGHDT, YYEEEE. The V segment lost 1 base and the J segment 4 bases; nucleotides outside the gene matches: 4. This CDR3 is built from 15 residues. Here the CDR3 DNA reads TGTGCCAGCAGCTTGTTGGGACAGGGGTTCACTGAAGCTTTCTTT. Translation: CASSLLGQGFTEAFF.

The rearrangement uses TRBV9 and TRBJ2-2; D gene unclear. CDR3 length: 13 residues. Trimming removed 2 bases at V and 7 bases at J, with 9 bases between. CDR1 is SGDLS, CDR2 YYNGEE, per germline. The CDR3 spells CASSVPPRGELFF. The CDR3 coding sequence is TGTGCCAGCAGCGTTCCCCCGCGCGGGGAGCTGTTTTTT. Using reference TRBV9 and TRBJ2-2 for the parts outside the CDR3, the full variable domain is DSGVTQTPKHLITATGQRVTLRCSPRSGDLSVYWYQQSLDQGLQFLIQYYNGEERAKGNILERFSAQQFPDLHSELNLSSLELGDSALYFCASSVPPRGELFFGEGSRLTVL.

The V and J genes are TRBV13 and TRBJ2-2; 11 bases fit TRBD2. The trim removed 5 bases at V and 1 base at J, leaving 6 bases unmatched. Germline V gives CDR1 PRHDT, CDR2 FYEKMQ (reference sequence). There are 17 residues in the CDR3. In DNA, the CDR3 is TGTGCCAGCAGCCCGACGGGACTAGCGGTGAACACCGGGGAGCTGTTTTTT. It yields the protein CASSPTGLAVNTGELFF.

The rearrangement joins TRBV29-1 to TRBJ2-3; 9 bases fit TRBD2. The germline V gene has CDR1 SQVTM and CDR2 ANQGSEA. The CDR3 consists of 14 residues. J was trimmed by 2 bases and V by 3 bases; bases with no gene match: 3. This CDR3 is CSVDGGGATDTQYF. The CDR3 DNA reads TGCAGCGTTGACGGCGGGGGGGCCACAGATACGCAGTATTTT.

The chain recombines TRBV30 with TRBJ1-1; D perhaps matches TRBD1 (5 bases). Trimming cost V 2 bases and J 0 bases, with 7 bases left between them. The CDR3 is 13 residues long. CDR1 is GTSNPN and CDR2 is SVGIG in the germline V gene (reference sequence). The CDR3 DNA sequence: TGTGCCTGGAGTCAGGGATTGAACACTGAAGCTTTCTTT. It encodes CAWSQGLNTEAFF.

This sequence joins TRBV5-1 and TRBJ2-7, with 7 positions matching TRBD2. CDR3 length equals 17 residues. The germline V gene has CDR1 SGHRS and CDR2 YFSETQ. The V and J ends lost 0 bases and 5 bases, in that order; junction bases with no gene match: 14. The CDR3 reads CASSLGSLWEGRDEQYF. In DNA form, the CDR3 reads TGCGCCAGCAGCTTGGGATCTTTGTGGGAGGGCCGGGACGAGCAGTACTTC.

This sequence joins TRBV18 and TRBJ2-3, with D maybe TRBD2 (6 bases). Deletions cut 3 bases from V and 4 bases from J, with 11 bases between. This CDR3 comprises 14 residues. Germline CDR1 reads KGHSH; CDR2 reads LQKENI. Here the CDR3 reads CASSPAGGADTQYF. DNA for the CDR3: TGTGCCAGCTCACCTGCGGGCGGGGCAGATACGCAGTATTTT.

The chain is built from TRBV27 and TRBJ2-1; maybe TRBD1 (5 bases). The germline V and J ends were trimmed by 8 bases and 10 bases, with 15 bases remaining between them. CDR3 length: 12 residues. Germline CDR1 is MNHEY and CDR2 is SMNVEV (reference sequence). In nucleotides, the CDR3 is TGTGCCAGCGGTTCCATGGGGCGCGAGCAGTTCTTC. It codes for CASGSMGREQFF.